The rows below give T cell receptor beta chains drawn from one sample of a study of blood T cell repertoires in COVID-19. TCRdb keeps only in-frame clones here, not all; method: immunoSEQ multiplex PCR. The sample lists over 25,000 clones; roughly 85% were seen once. Sequenced input: peripheral blood. The receptors were gathered from a man aged 80 or over with active COVID-19. Each CDR3 is given with its conserved first and last residue. The D gene is left open where the match is weak. Clone size is stated in some rows and not others, as once, few, many or a class when expanded.

clone size | J gene | D gene | V gene | CDR3 protein | CDR3 DNA
. | TRBJ2-7 | . | TRBV4-3 | CASSQDRYGYEQYF | TGCGCCAGCAGCCAAGACAGGTACGGCTACGAGCAGTACTTC
. | TRBJ2-5 | TRBD2 | TRBV15 | CATSREGWDYTETQYF | TGTGCCACCAGCAGAGAGGGTTGGGACTATACGGAGACCCAGTACTTC
. | TRBJ1-1 | TRBD1 | TRBV24-1 | CATRETGGAGEAFF | TGTGCCACCAGGGAGACAGGGGGCGCCGGTGAAGCTTTCTTT
. | TRBJ1-1 | TRBD1 | TRBV3-1/TRBV3-2 | CASSPRGRNTEAFF | TGTGCCAGCAGCCCGAGGGGGCGAAACACTGAAGCTTTCTTT
. | TRBJ1-2 | . | TRBV6-4 | CASSNRGLTGATSSNYGYTF | TGTGCCAGCAGTAATCGGGGCTTGACAGGCGCCACTTCTTCTAACTATGGCTACACCTTC
. | TRBJ1-4 | TRBD1 | TRBV27 | CASSLGDRRDEKLFF | TGTGCCAGCAGTTTGGGGGACAGGAGGGATGAAAAACTGTTTTTT
. | TRBJ2-2 | . | TRBV5-4 | CASSGTQNTGELFF | TGTGCCAGCAGCGGGACTCAAAACACCGGGGAGCTGTTTTTT
few | TRBJ2-7 | TRBD2 | TRBV29-1 | CSVEGGLAGVYEQYF | TGCAGCGTTGAAGGTGGGCTAGCGGGGGTTTACGAGCAGTACTTC
. | TRBJ2-5 | . | TRBV3-1/TRBV3-2 | CASSQAGEETQYF | TGTGCCAGCAGCCAAGCGGGGGAGGAGACCCAGTACTTC
. | TRBJ2-3 | TRBD1 | TRBV5-5 | CASSLAVQGRGTDTQYF | TGTGCCAGCAGCTTGGCTGTACAGGGGCGGGGCACAGATACGCAGTATTTT
few | TRBJ2-7 | . | TRBV19 | CASSIAQTVGEYF | TGTGCCAGTAGTATAGCTCAGACTGTAGGGGAGTACTTC
. | TRBJ1-5 | . | TRBV18 | CASSPTASSQPQHF | TGTGCCAGCTCACCAACAGCCAGTAGTCAGCCCCAGCATTTT
. | TRBJ2-7 | TRBD1 | TRBV18 | CASSRGTGGSYEQYF | TGTGCCAGCTCACGGGGGACAGGGGGGTCCTACGAGCAGTACTTC
. | TRBJ2-3 | . | TRBV4-1 | CASSRGTSANRDTQYF | TGCGCCAGCAGCCGAGGGACTTCGGCTAATAGAGATACGCAGTATTTT
. | TRBJ2-1 | TRBD1 | TRBV18 | CASSPGQGLDNEQFF | TGTGCCAGCTCACCTGGACAGGGGTTAGACAATGAGCAGTTCTTC
. | TRBJ2-1 | TRBD2 | TRBV5-8 | CASSLVGGGANEQFF | TGTGCCAGCAGCTTGGTCGGCGGGGGGGCCAATGAGCAGTTCTTC
. | TRBJ2-3 | TRBD2 | TRBV6-6 | CASSYSGGGNTDTQYF | TGTGCCAGCAGTTACTCTGGCGGGGGAAACACAGATACGCAGTATTTT
. | TRBJ1-3 | TRBD1 | TRBV30 | CAWSVGQGSGNTIYF | TGTGCCTGGAGCGTGGGACAGGGCTCTGGAAACACCATATATTTT
. | TRBJ2-3 | TRBD2 | TRBV5-6 | CASSLGLSGGGADTQYF | TGTGCCAGCAGCCTCGGCTTGAGCGGGGGGGGCGCAGATACGCAGTATTTT
. | TRBJ2-1 | . | TRBV7-8 | CASSLGSRGAGGNEQFF | TGTGCCAGCAGCTTAGGAAGTCGGGGGGCTGGAGGTAATGAGCAGTTCTTC
. | TRBJ2-5 | TRBD1 | TRBV7-2 | CASGTDRAQETQYF | TGTGCCAGCGGGACCGACAGGGCGCAAGAGACCCAGTACTTC
. | TRBJ2-7 | TRBD2 | TRBV7-2 | CASSPAGLGSGEQYF | TGTGCCAGCAGCCCCGCCGGACTAGGATCCGGTGAGCAGTACTTC
. | TRBJ2-7 | . | TRBV2 | CASSRRTDLYEQYF | TGTGCCAGCAGTAGGCGGACAGACCTCTACGAGCAGTACTTC
. | TRBJ2-7 | TRBD2 | TRBV6-5 | CASSYLAGRRGEQYF | TGTGCCAGCAGTTATCTAGCGGGGCGCCGGGGGGAGCAGTACTTC
. | TRBJ1-2 | TRBD1 | TRBV7-9 | CASSQTWTGGHYGYTF | TGTGCCAGCAGCCAGACATGGACAGGGGGGCACTATGGCTACACCTTC
. | TRBJ2-1 | TRBD2 | TRBV5-1 | CASSGGGLSYNEQFF | TGCGCCAGCAGCGGCGGGGGGCTCTCCTACAATGAGCAGTTCTTC
. | TRBJ2-7 | . | TRBV1 | CTSSPPLAGVYEQYF | TGCACCAGCAGCCCCCCACTAGCGGGGGTCTACGAGCAGTACTTC
once | TRBJ1-1 | . | TRBV6-5 | CASLEGGLLNTEAFF | TGTGCCAGTCTAGAGGGTGGGCTCCTGAACACTGAAGCTTTCTTT
. | TRBJ1-4 | TRBD1 | TRBV5-1 | CASRVTGATNEKLFF | TGCGCCAGCAGGGTTACAGGGGCAACTAATGAAAAACTGTTTTTT
. | TRBJ2-3 | . | TRBV7-8 | CASSLSVTDTQYF | TGTGCCAGCAGCTTATCGGTCACAGATACGCAGTATTTT
. | TRBJ2-4 | . | TRBV28 | CASSLFGRVKDKNIQYF | TGTGCCAGCAGTTTGTTCGGCAGGGTAAAGGACAAAAACATTCAGTACTTC
. | TRBJ2-1 | TRBD2 | TRBV2 | CASLTAGGLENEQFF | TGTGCCAGCCTTACAGCGGGGGGGCTTGAGAATGAGCAGTTCTTC
. | TRBJ2-2 | . | TRBV12-3/TRBV12-4 | CASSLVRAGELFF | TGTGCCAGCAGTTTAGTCCGGGCCGGGGAGCTGTTTTTT
. | TRBJ1-1 | . | TRBV20-1 | CSASAPPRGTEAFF | TGCAGTGCTAGTGCCCCGCCACGGGGAACTGAAGCTTTCTTT
. | TRBJ2-7 | . | TRBV29-1 | CSVAGVTYEQYF | TGCAGCGTTGCGGGGGTGACCTACGAGCAGTACTTC
. | TRBJ2-6 | . | TRBV19 | CASSDRRLSSGANVLTF | TGTGCCAGTAGTGACCGGAGATTGAGCTCTGGGGCCAACGTCCTGACTTTC
. | TRBJ1-2 | . | TRBV20-1 | CSGRGGSGYTF | TGCAGTGGGCGGGGGGGATCTGGCTACACCTTC
. | TRBJ1-1 | . | TRBV7-9 | CASSPWGRMNTEAFF | TGTGCCAGCAGCCCCTGGGGCAGGATGAACACTGAAGCTTTCTTT
. | TRBJ1-6 | . | TRBV12-2 | CASRLAATGKAYNSPLHF | TGTGCAAGTCGCTTAGCAGCGACAGGGAAGGCCTATAATTCACCCCTCCACTTT
. | TRBJ2-2 | TRBD1 | TRBV6-1 | CASSDLPGTGYSGELFF | TGTGCCAGCAGTGATTTACCCGGGACAGGGTATAGCGGGGAGCTGTTTTTT
. | TRBJ1-3 | . | TRBV19 | CASSMTGDSGNTIYF | TGTGCCAGTAGTATGACGGGAGACTCTGGAAACACCATATATTTT
once | TRBJ1-2 | . | TRBV5-4 | CASSLWGGNGYTF | TGTGCCAGCAGCTTGTGGGGGGGAAATGGCTACACCTTC
. | TRBJ1-2 | TRBD1 | TRBV23-1 | CASRADDRGIFYTF | TGCGCCAGCAGAGCCGATGACAGGGGAATATTCTACACCTTC
. | TRBJ2-3 | . | TRBV12-3/TRBV12-4 | CASSLPGSDTQYF | TGTGCCAGCAGTTTACCAGGTTCAGATACGCAGTATTTT
. | TRBJ2-3 | TRBD1 | TRBV5-4 | CASSPGTGRTDTQYF | TGTGCCAGCAGTCCTGGGACAGGGAGAACAGATACGCAGTATTTT
. | TRBJ2-5 | . | TRBV6-1 | CASSEAAASQETQYF | TGTGCCAGCAGTGAAGCTGCGGCTTCGCAAGAGACCCAGTACTTC
. | TRBJ2-1 | . | TRBV7-2 | CASSLVGPTDEQFF | TGTGCCAGCAGCTTAGTGGGGCCTACGGATGAGCAGTTCTTC
once | TRBJ2-3 | TRBD1 | TRBV7-4 | CASSLIRDGTGMESRTDTQYF | TGTGCCAGCAGCTTAATAAGGGACGGGACAGGTATGGAAAGTCGCACAGATACGCAGTATTTT
. | TRBJ2-5 | TRBD2 | TRBV3-1/TRBV3-2 | CASSQPLAGGPETQYF | TGTGCCAGCAGCCAACCCCTAGCGGGGGGGCCGGAGACCCAGTACTTC
. | TRBJ2-7 | TRBD1 | TRBV2 | CASTFGTGAYEQYF | TGTGCCAGCACTTTTGGGACAGGGGCCTACGAGCAGTACTTC
. | TRBJ1-4 | . | TRBV11-2 | CASSQEATNEKLFF | TGTGCCAGCAGCCAGGAAGCAACTAATGAAAAACTGTTTTTT
. | TRBJ2-3 | TRBD2 | TRBV27 | CASSRRGGPDTQYF | TGTGCCAGCAGTCGGCGGGGGGGCCCAGATACGCAGTATTTT
. | TRBJ2-7 | . | TRBV5-5 | CASSLAGNSYEQYF | TGTGCCAGCAGCTTGGCAGGGAATAGTTACGAGCAGTACTTC
. | TRBJ1-2 | . | TRBV5-6 | CASSLRSGYGYTF | TGTGCCAGCAGCTTGCGATCCGGGTATGGCTACACCTTC
. | TRBJ2-7 | . | TRBV21-1 | CASSQPGQGLRSYEQYF | TGTGCCAGCAGCCAACCGGGACAGGGGCTTCGCTCCTACGAGCAGTACTTC